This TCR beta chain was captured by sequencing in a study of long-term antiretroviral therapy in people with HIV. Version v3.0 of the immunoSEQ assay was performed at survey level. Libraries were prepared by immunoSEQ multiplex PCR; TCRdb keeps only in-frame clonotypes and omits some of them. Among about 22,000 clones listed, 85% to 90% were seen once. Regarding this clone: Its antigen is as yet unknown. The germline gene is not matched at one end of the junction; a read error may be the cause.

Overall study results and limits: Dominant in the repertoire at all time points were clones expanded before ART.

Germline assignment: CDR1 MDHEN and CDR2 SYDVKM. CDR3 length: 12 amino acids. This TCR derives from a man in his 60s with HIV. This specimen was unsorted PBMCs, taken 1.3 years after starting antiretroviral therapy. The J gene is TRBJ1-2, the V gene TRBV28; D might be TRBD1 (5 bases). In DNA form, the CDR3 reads TGCCTGGGCGGGGCTGCTAACTATGGCTACACCTTC. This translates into CLGGAANYGYTF.